A single TCR beta chain is shown here with its context. This clonotype has a handful of counts. It has no known antigen specificity. No quality values exist for individual bases; no much larger clone is one base distant. The sample belongs to a study of blood T cells in healthy people across ages (dated by TCRdb to between 2014 and 2017). About the investigation overall: In model experiments, roughly one uniquely barcoded TCR beta cDNA molecule per two T cells was captured by template switching. The study measured age-related changes in TCR beta repertoire diversity using deep sequencing normalized with unique cDNA molecular identifiers. The donors were split into four age groups: young (average approximately 16 years), middle-aged (about 40), aged (around 67) and long-lived (roughly 77). To avoid experimental bias, donors of different ages were distributed randomly across sequencing lanes. For two donors (one aged 18 to 29 and one aged 80 or older), the study analyzed two additional independent replicas of 1 million unique cDNA reads from the same blood draw.

The donors were 40 or so Caucasian individuals from Russia, aged roughly 6 to 95 years, who were systemically healthy. Roughly 9 milliliters of peripheral blood were drawn from each donor into EDTA-treated Vacutainer tubes. Ficoll-Paque density-gradient centrifugation was used to isolate PBMCs, with at least 6.5 million per sample. Trizol reagent was used to extract total RNA from PBMCs, with at least 6 micrograms per sample. The percentages of naive CD45RAhigh/CD27high T cells were determined by flow cytometry on a PBMC aliquot from every donor. The library was generated by 5' RACE. The instrument given in TCRdb is Illumina HiSeq 2500. A second PCR of roughly 7 to 11 cycles was performed with a sample-barcoded 5' primer and a J-beta primer mix. A unique molecular identifier was introduced onto each TCR beta cDNA molecule by a template-switch 5' adaptor carrying 12 random nucleotides. Each sample yielded at least 2.5 million CDR3-containing paired-end reads. All of the RNA was converted into first-strand cDNA using the Mint cDNA synthesis kit, with a TRBC-specific oligonucleotide serving as the primer. Following uracil-DNA glycosylase treatment, all cDNA underwent a first 18-cycle PCR with the universal primers M1SS and BC2_uni_R. The paper's processing steps were these. For normalization, 1 million high-quality reads, each with a distinct molecular identifier, were randomly selected from each sample. Instead of being binned into consensus sequences, reads with shared molecular identifiers were discarded. MiTCR, with a Q25 quality threshold and the strictest error-elimination algorithm, was used for CDR3 identification, clonotype clustering and error correction. A nonparametric unseen species model using Euler transformation provided a lower-bound estimate of total TCR beta diversity. In TCRdb, the public reads were trimmed at Q25 with fastp and aligned with MiXCR, with productive beta chains retained. Every CDR3 protein is listed once, alongside the most common genes and DNA of its rows. The V and J calls here are based on TCRdb, not the publication. The sample has 380,000 or so distinct CDR3 sequences on record, roughly half of them singletons. Of the sample, approximately 51% falls within the top ten clones.

The CDR3 covers 15 residues, taking in both the cysteine and the phenylalanine. Just CDR3 DNA is preserved here, 45 bases in frame from base 1. Unmatched junction bases come to 8, with V trimmed by 5 bases and J by 8 bases. The germline V gene yields MDHEN for CDR1 and SYDVKM for CDR2. Beyond this particular receptor, the publication reports: As age increased, observed TCR beta diversity per million T cells dropped in a roughly linear way, and a significant reduction was already evident by age about 40. Because the CMV infection status of the donors was unknown, age-related changes in expanded clonotypes may potentially have been confounded. Estimates of total diversity based on one million sequenced T cells were regarded as lower bounds and as underestimates. Compared with the aged group, the long-lived group had more naive CD4+ T cells, fewer expanded clones and increased TCR diversity, suggesting age selection. Observed TCR beta diversity correlated strongly with the percentage of naive T cells measured by flow cytometry. Bulk unsorted PBMC profiling prevented conclusive comparison of naive and antigen-experienced compartments.

Sequencing used blood. The origin of this receptor is a man in his 60s in good health. The chain is encoded by TRBV28 joined to TRBJ1-4, and 10 junction bases match TRBD1. The base sequence is TGTGCCAGCAGTAGACTGGGGACAGGGGAAGAAAAACTGTTTTTT. Translated, this gives CASSRLGTGEEKLFF.